This note documents a single TCR beta chain sequence. Its antigen is unidentified. The ends lost 3 bases at V and 9 bases at J; junction bases unmatched: 17. Germline lookup yields CDR1 KGHSH and CDR2 LQKENI. The CDR3 sequence is 19 residues long. The protocol was immunoSEQ multiplex PCR, while the TCRdb copy is restricted to in-frame clones and leaves out a portion. The sample records roughly 250,000 clones, 86% being singletons. These data belong to a study of cytomegalovirus exposure and HLA in healthy donors. Broader study findings: Confirmation was obtained in vitro that a few CMV-associated chains are specific for CMV antigens. Cytomegalovirus status was reportedly diagnosed by the classifier with high sensitivity and specificity. The TCR clusters that emerged in the first cohort tended, a later analysis found, to co-occur in the 110 or so validation repertoires.

The donors belonged to the roughly 110-subject validation cohort, separate from the roughly 710-subject first cohort. This sequence originates from a woman in her 30s in good health and CMV-seropositive. The chain employs TRBV18 and TRBJ2-1; 13 bases are a match to TRBD2. Specimen: PBMCs. The CDR3 nucleotides read TGTGCCAGCTCACCGGTAATCTTGGAAAGACTAGCGGGAGGAGGTGAGCAGTTCTTC. Protein: CASSPVILERLAGGGEQFF.